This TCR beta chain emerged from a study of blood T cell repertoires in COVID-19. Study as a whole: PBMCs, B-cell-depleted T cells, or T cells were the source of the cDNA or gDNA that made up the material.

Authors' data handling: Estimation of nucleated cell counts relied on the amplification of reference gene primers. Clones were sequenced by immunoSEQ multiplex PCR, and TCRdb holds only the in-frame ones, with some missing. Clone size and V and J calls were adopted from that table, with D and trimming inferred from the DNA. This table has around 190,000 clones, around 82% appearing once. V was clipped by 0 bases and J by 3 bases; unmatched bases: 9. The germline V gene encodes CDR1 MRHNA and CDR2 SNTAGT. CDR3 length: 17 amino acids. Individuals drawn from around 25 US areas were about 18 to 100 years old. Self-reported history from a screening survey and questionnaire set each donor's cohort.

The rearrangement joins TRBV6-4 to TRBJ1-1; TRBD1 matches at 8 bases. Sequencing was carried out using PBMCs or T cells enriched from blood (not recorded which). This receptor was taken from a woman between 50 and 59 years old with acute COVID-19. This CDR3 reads CASSDSKVRGQDTEAFF. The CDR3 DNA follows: TGTGCCAGCAGTGACTCCAAGGTCAGGGGGCAGGACACTGAAGCTTTCTTT.